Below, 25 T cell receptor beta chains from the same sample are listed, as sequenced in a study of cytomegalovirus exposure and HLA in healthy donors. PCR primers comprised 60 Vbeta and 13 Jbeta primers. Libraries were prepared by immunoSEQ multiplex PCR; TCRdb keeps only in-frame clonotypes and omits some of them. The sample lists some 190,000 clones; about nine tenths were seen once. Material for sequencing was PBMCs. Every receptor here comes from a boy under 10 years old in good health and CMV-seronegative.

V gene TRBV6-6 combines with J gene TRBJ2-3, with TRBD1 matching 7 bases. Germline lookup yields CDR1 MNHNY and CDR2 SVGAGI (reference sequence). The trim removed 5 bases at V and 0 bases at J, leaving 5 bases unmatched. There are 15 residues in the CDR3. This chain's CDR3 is CASSRDSSSTDTQYF. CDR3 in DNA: TGTGCCAGCAGTCGGGACAGCTCTAGCACAGATACGCAGTATTTT.

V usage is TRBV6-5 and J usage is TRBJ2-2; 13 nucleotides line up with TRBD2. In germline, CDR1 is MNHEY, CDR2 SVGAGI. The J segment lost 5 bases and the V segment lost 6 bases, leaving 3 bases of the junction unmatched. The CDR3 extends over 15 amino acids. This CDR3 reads CASRTSGGYTGELFF. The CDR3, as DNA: TGTGCCAGCAGGACTAGCGGGGGGTATACCGGGGAGCTGTTTTTT.

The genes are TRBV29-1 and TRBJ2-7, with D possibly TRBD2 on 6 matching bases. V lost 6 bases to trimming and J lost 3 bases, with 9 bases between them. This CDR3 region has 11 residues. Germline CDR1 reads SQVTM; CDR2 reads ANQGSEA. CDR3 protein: CSVDGGYEQYF. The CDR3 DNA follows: TGCAGCGTGGACGGGGGCTACGAGCAGTACTTC.

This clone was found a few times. Written as DNA, the CDR3 is TGCGCCAGCAGCCAAGATCGACACCTAACCTACGAGCAGTACTTC. It translates to CASSQDRHLTYEQYF. J is TRBJ2-7 and V is TRBV4-1; D uncertain. There are 15 residues in the CDR3. Germline V gives CDR1 MGHRA, CDR2 YSYEKL. V was trimmed by 0 bases and J by 2 bases, leaving 11 bases between them.

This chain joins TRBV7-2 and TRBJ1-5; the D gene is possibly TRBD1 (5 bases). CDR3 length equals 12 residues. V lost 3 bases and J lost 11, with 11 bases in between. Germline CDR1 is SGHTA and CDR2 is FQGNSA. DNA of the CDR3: TGTGCCAGCAGCTTCGGGGGAGGGACCCAGCATTTT. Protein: CASSFGGGTQHF.

As DNA, the CDR3 is TGTGCCAGTAGGAACAGGGGAGAGACCCAGTACTTC. Its protein product is CASRNRGETQYF. The chain combines TRBV19 with TRBJ2-5, with 7 bases aligning to TRBD1. The J segment lost 4 bases and the V segment lost 6 bases, leaving 2 bases of the junction unmatched. There are 12 residues in the CDR3. Per germline, CDR1 LNHDA and CDR2 SQIVND (reference sequence). The whole variable domain, filled in from reference TRBV19 and TRBJ2-5, reads DGGITQSPKYLFRKEGQNVTLSCEQNLNHDAMYWYRQDPGQGLRLIYYSQIVNDFQKGDIAEGYSVSREKKESFPLTVTSAQKNPTAFYLCASRNRGETQYFGPGTRLLVL.

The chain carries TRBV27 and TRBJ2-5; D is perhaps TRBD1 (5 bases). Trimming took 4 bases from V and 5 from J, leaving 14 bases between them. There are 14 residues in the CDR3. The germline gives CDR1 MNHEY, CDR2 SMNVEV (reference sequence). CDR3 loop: CASSYKGDWETQYF. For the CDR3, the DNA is TGTGCCAGCAGTTATAAAGGGGATTGGGAGACCCAGTACTTC.

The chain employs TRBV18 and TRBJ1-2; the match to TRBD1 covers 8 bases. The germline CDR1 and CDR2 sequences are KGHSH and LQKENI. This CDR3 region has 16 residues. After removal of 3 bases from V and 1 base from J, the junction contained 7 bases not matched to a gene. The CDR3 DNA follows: TGTGCCAGCTCACCTCGGGACAGGATCCTTAACTATGGCTACACCTTC. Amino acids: CASSPRDRILNYGYTF.

DNA for the CDR3: TGTGCCAGCAGTTTATTATTTCGAGGGGACAGGGGCTATGGCTACACCTTC. Translated, it gives CASSLLFRGDRGYGYTF. J is TRBJ1-2 and V is TRBV27; 10 bases agree with TRBD1. Germline lookup yields CDR1 MNHEY and CDR2 SMNVEV (reference sequence). With 1 base clipped from V and 4 bases from J, the junction kept 9 bases outside the gene matches. The CDR3 covers 17 residues.

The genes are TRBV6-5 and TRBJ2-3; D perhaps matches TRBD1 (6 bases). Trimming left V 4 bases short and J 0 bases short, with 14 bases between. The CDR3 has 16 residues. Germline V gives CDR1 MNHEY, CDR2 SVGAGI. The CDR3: CASSFEQGFSTDTQYF. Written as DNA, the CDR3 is TGTGCCAGCAGTTTCGAACAGGGCTTCAGCACAGATACGCAGTATTTT.

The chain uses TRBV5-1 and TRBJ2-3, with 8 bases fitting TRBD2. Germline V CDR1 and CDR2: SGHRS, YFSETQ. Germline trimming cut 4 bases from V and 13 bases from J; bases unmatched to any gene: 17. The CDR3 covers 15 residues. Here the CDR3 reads CASSPQSLAGPYEYF. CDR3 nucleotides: TGCGCCAGCAGCCCCCAAAGTTTAGCGGGGCCCTATGAGTATTTT.

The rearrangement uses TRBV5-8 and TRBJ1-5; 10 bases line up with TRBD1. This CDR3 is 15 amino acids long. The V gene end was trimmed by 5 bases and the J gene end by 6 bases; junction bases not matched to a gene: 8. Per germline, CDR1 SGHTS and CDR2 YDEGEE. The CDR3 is CASRRQGAEVQPQHF. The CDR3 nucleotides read TGTGCCAGCAGGAGACAGGGGGCAGAAGTTCAGCCCCAGCATTTT.

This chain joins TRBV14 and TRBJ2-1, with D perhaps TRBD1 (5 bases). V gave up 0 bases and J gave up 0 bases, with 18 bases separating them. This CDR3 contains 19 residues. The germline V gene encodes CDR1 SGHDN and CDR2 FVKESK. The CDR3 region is CASSQDASSSGISYNEQFF. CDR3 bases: TGTGCCAGCAGCCAAGACGCCTCCTCCTCAGGGATCTCCTACAATGAGCAGTTCTTC.

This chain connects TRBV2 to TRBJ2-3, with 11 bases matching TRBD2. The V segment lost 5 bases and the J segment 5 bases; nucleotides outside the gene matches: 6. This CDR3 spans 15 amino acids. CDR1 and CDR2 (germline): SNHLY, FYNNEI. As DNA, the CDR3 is TGTGCCAGCAGTCTCCTAGCGGGGGGTGAAGATACGCAGTATTTT. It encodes CASSLLAGGEDTQYF.

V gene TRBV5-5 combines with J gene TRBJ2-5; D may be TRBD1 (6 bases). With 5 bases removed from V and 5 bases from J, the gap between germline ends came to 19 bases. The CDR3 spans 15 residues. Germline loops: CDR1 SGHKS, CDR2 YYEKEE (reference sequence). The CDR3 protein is CASSQDRRTIETQYF. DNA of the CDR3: TGTGCCAGCAGTCAGGACAGAAGAACGATTGAGACCCAGTACTTC.

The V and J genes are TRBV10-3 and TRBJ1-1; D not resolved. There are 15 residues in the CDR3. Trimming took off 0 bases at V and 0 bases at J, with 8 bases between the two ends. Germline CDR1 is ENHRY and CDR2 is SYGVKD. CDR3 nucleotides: TGTGCCATCAGTGAGTCGGGCACATTGAACACTGAAGCTTTCTTT. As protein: CAISESGTLNTEAFF.

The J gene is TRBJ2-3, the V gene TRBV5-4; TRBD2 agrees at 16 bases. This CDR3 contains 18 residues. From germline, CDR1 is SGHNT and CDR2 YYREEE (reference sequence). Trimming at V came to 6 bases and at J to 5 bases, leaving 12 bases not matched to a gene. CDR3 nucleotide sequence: TGTGCCAGCAACGTTCCGGGACTAGCGGGAGGGGAGGTAGATACGCAGTATTTT. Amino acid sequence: CASNVPGLAGGEVDTQYF.

The CDR3 coding sequence is TGTGCCAGCAGTTTATATGGGGCCCCGAAACTAGCGGCCCATCTCGGTGAGCAGTTCTTC. Its translation is CASSLYGAPKLAAHLGEQFF. The chain links TRBV28 to TRBJ2-1; 8 bases are a match to TRBD2. CDR3 length equals 20 residues. J lost 9 bases, V lost 1 base, and 23 bases had no gene match. The V gene's germline CDR1 is MDHEN and CDR2 SYDVKM.

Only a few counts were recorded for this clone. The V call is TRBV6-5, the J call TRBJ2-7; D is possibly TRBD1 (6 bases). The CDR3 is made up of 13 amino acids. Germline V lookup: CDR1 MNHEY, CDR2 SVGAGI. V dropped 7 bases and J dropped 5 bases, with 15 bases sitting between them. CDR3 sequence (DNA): TGTGCCAGCACAAGTCCAGGGGCTAACGAGCAGTACTTC. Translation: CASTSPGANEQYF.

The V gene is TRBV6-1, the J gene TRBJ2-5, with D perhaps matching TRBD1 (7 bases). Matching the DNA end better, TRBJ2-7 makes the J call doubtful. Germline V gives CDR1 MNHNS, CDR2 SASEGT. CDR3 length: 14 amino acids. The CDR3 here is CASIPRGDSYEQYF. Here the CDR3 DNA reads TGTGCCAGCATTCCTCGCGGGGACAGCTACGAGCAGTACTTC.

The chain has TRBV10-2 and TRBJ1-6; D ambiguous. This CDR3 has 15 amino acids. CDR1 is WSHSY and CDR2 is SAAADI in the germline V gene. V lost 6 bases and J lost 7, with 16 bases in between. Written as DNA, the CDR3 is TGCGCCAGCAGAAACTCTATAACGGAGAATTCACCCCTCCACTTT. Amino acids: CASRNSITENSPLHF.

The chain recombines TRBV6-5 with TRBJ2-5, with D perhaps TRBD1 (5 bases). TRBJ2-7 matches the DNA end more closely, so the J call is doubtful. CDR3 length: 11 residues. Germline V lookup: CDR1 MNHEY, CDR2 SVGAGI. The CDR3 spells CASLGAYEQYF. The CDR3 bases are TGTGCCAGCCTAGGGGCCTACGAGCAGTACTTC.

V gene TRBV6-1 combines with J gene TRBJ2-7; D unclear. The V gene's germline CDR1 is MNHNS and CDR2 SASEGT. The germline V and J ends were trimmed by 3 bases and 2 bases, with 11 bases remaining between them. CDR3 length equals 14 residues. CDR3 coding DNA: TGTGCCAGCAGTGATAACGACAATCCCTACGAGCAGTACTTC. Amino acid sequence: CASSDNDNPYEQYF.

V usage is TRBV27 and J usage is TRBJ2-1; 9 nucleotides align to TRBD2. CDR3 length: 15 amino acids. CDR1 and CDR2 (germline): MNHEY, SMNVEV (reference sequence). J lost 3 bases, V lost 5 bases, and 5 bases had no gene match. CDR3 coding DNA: TGTGCCAGCAGTCAGACTAGCGGAAACTACAATGAGCAGTTCTTC. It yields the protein CASSQTSGNYNEQFF.

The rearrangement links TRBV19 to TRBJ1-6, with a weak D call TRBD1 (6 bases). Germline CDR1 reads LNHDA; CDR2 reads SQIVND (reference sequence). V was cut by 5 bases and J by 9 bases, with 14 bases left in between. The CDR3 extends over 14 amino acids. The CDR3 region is CASSFQDSGSPLHF. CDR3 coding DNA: TGTGCCAGTAGTTTTCAGGACAGCGGTTCACCCCTCCACTTT.